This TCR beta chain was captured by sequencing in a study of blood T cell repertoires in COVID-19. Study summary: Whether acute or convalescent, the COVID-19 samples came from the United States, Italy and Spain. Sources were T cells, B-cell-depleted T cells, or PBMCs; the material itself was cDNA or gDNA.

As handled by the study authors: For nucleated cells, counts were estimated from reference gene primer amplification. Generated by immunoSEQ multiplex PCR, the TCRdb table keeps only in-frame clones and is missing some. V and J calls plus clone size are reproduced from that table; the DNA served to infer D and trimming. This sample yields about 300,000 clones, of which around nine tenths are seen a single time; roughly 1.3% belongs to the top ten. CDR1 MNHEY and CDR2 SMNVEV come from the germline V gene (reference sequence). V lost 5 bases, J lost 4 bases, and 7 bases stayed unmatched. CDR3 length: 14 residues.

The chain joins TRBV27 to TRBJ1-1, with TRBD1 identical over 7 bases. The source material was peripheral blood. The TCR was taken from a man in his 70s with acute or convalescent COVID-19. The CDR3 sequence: CASSPRDRPTEAFF. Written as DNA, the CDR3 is TGTGCCAGCAGTCCTCGGGACAGACCCACTGAAGCTTTCTTT.